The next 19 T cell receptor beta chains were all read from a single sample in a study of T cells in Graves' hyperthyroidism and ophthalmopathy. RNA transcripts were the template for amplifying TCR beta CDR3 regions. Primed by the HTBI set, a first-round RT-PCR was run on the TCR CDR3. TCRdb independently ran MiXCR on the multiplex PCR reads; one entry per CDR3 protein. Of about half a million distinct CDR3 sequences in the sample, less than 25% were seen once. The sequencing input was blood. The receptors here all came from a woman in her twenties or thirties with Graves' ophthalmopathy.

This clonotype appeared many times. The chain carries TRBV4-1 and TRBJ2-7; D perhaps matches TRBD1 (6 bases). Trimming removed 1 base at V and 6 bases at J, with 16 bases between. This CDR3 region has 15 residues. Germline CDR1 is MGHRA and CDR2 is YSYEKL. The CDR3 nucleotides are TGCGCCAGCAGCCAAGTTAGCGAAGGGGGTCTCGAGCAGTACTTC. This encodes CASSQVSEGGLEQYF.

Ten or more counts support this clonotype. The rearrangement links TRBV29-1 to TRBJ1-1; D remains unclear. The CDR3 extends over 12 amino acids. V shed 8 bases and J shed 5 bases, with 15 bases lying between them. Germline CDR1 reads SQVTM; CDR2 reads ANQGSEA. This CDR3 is CSSSGSSTEAFF. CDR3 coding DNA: TGCAGCTCTTCGGGGTCTTCTACTGAAGCTTTCTTT.

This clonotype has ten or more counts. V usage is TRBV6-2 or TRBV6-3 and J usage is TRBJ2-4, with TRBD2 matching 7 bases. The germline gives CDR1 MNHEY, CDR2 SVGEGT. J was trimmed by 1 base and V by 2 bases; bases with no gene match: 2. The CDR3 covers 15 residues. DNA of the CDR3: TGTGCCAGCAGTTACCTGGGAGGGGCCAAAAACATTCAGTACTTC. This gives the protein CASSYLGGAKNIQYF.

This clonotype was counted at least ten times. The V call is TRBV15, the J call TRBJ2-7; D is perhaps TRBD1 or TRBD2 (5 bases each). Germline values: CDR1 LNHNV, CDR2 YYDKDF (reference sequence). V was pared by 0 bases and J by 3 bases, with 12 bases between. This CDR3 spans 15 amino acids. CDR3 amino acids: CATSRDPGRLYEQYF. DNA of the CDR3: TGTGCCACCAGCAGAGATCCGGGGCGTCTCTACGAGCAGTACTTC.

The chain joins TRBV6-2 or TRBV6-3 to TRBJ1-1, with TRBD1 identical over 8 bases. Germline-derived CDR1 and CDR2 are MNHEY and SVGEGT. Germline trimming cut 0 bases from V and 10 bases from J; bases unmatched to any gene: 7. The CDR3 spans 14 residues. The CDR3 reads CASSYSRGQGAAFF. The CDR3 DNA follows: TGTGCCAGCAGTTACTCGAGAGGACAGGGTGCAGCTTTCTTT.

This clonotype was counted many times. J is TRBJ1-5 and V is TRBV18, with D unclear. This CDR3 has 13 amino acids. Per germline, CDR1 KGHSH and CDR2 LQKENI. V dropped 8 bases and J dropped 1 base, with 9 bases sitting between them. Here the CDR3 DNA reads TGTGCCAGCAGCCCGGGGAGCAATCAGCCCCAGCATTTT. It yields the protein CASSPGSNQPQHF.

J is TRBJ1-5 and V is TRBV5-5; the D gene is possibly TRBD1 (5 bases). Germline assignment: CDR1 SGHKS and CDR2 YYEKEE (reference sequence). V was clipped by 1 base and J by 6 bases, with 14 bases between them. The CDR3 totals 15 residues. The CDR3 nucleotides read TGTGCCAGCAGCTTGAGTGTCGGGGGACTTCAGCCCCAGCATTTT. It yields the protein CASSLSVGGLQPQHF.

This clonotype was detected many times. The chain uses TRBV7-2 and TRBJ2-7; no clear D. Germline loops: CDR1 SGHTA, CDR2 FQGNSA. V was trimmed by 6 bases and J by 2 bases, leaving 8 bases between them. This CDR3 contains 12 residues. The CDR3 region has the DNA TGTGCCAGCAGAAACGACACCTACGAGCAGTACTTC. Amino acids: CASRNDTYEQYF. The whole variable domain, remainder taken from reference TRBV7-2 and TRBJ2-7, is GAGVSQSPSNKVTEKGKDVELRCDPISGHTALYWYRQSLGQGLEFLIYFQGNSAPDKSGLPSDRFSAERTGGSVSTLTIQRTQQEDSAVYLCASRNDTYEQYFGPGTRLTVT.

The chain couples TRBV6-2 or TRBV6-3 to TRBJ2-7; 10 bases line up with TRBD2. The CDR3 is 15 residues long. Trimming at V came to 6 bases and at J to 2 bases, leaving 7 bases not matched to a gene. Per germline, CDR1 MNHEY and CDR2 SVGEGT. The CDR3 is CASSPGLAATYEQYF. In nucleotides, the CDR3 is TGTGCCAGCAGCCCCGGACTAGCGGCAACCTACGAGCAGTACTTC.

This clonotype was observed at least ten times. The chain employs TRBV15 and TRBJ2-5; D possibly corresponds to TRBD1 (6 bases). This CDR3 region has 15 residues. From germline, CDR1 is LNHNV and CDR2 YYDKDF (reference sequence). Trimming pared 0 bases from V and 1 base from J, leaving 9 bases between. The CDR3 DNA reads TGTGCCACCAGCAGAGATTGGACAGCCCAAGAGACCCAGTACTTC. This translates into CATSRDWTAQETQYF.

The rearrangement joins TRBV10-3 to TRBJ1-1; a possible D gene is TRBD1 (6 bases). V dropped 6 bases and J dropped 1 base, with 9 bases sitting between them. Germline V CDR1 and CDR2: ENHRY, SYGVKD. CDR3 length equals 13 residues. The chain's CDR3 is CAIRDSTNTEAFF. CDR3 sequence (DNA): TGTGCCATCAGGGACAGCACGAACACTGAAGCTTTCTTT.

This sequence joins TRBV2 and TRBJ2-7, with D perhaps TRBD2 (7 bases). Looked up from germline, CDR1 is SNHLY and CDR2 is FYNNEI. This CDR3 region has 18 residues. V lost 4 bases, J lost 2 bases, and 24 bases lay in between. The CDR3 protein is CASSGGGSRGRAPYEQYF. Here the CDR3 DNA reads TGTGCCAGCAGTGGGGGGGGGAGCAGGGGAAGGGCCCCCTACGAGCAGTACTTC.

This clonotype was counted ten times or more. The CDR3 loop is CASSPWGSQPQHF. DNA of the CDR3: TGTGCCAGCAGCCCGTGGGGTAGTCAGCCCCAGCATTTT. The chain uses TRBV7-2 and TRBJ1-5; D not certain. Trimming pared 5 bases from V and 6 bases from J, leaving 11 bases between. Germline CDR1 SGHTA, CDR2 FQGNSA. The CDR3 has 13 amino acids.

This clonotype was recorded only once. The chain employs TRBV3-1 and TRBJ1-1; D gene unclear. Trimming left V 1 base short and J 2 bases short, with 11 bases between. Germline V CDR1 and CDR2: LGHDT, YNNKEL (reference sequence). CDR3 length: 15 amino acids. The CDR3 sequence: CASSQARIVNTEAFF. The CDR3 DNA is TGTGCCAGCAGCCAAGCGCGGATAGTAAACACTGAAGCTTTCTTT.

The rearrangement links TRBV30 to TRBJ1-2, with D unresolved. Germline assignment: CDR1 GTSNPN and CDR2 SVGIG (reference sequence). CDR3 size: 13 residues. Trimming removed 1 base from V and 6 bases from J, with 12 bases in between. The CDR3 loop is CAWSEGTFDGYTF. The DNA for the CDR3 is TGTGCCTGGAGTGAGGGAACTTTCGATGGCTACACCTTC. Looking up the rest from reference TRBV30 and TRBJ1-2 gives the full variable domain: SQTIHQWPATLVQPVGSPLSLECTVEGTSNPNLYWYRQAAGRGLQLLFYSVGIGQISSEVPQNLSASRPQDRQFILSSKKLLLSDSGFYLCAWSEGTFDGYTFGSGTRLTVV.

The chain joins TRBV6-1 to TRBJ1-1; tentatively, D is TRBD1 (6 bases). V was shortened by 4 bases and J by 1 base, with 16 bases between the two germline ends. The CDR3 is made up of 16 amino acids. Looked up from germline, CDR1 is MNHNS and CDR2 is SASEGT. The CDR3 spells CASSAHRAGQNTEAFF. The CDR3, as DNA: TGTGCCAGCAGTGCCCACCGCGCGGGACAGAACACTGAAGCTTTCTTT.

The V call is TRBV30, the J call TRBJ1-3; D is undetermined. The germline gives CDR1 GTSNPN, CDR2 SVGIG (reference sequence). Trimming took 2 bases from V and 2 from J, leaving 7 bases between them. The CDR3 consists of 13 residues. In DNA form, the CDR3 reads TGTGCCTGGAGTATGGCCCCTGGAAACACCATATATTTT. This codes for CAWSMAPGNTIYF.

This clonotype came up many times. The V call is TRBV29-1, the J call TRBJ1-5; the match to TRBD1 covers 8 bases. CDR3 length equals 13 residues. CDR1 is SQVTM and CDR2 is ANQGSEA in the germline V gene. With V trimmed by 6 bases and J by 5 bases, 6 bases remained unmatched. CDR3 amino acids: CSVSGQGDQPQHF. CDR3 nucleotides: TGCAGCGTCTCCGGACAGGGTGATCAGCCCCAGCATTTT.

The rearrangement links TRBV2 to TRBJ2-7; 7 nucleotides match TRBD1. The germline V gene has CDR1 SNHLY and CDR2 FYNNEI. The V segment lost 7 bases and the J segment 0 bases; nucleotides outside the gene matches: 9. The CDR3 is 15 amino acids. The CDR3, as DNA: TGTGCCAGCACTTTGCGACAGGGCCCCTCCTACGAGCAGTACTTC. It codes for CASTLRQGPSYEQYF.